The 20 T cell receptor beta chains in this list originate from one sample, sequenced in a study of CD8 T cells in Susac syndrome. RNA, at 0.5 to 1 ug, was reverse transcribed with random hexamers. One entry per CDR3 protein results from TCRdb running MiXCR on the immunoSEQ multiplex PCR reads. The sample has roughly 200,000 distinct CDR3 sequences; roughly 94% are singletons. Material: CD4+ T cells from PBMCs. The receptor set was obtained from a human donor with Susac syndrome.

This chain joins TRBV5-1 and TRBJ2-1; D unresolved. V lost 1 base to trimming and J lost 6 bases, with 11 bases between them. This CDR3 contains 14 residues. CDR1 is SGHRS, CDR2 YFSETQ, per germline. The DNA of the CDR3 is TGCGCCAGCAGCTTGACCCACACATCCAATGAGCAGTTCTTC. Translating it yields CASSLTHTSNEQFF.

The chain is built from TRBV18 and TRBJ1-2; D remains unclear. Germline lookup yields CDR1 KGHSH and CDR2 LQKENI. V gave up 3 bases and J gave up 5 bases, with 13 bases separating them. CDR3 size: 14 residues. CDR3 DNA sequence: TGTGCCAGCTCACCTACGGATGCAAGTTATGGCTACACCTTC. It encodes CASSPTDASYGYTF.

This chain connects TRBV9 to TRBJ1-3; no definite D call. Between the trimmed V and J ends, which lost 0 bases and 0 bases, there was a span of 10 bases. Germline V lookup: CDR1 SGDLS, CDR2 YYNGEE. The CDR3 is 16 amino acids. In nucleotides, the CDR3 is TGTGCCAGCAGCGTAGGTGCAGCCAACTCTGGAAACACCATATATTTT. Its protein is CASSVGAANSGNTIYF.

V is TRBV6-5 and J is TRBJ1-2; 7 bases are a match to TRBD1. The CDR3 loop spans 13 amino acids. CDR1 and CDR2 from the germline V gene are MNHEY and SVGAGI. Trimming cost V 5 bases and J 6 bases; bases outside gene matches: 6. The CDR3 protein is CASSRTGVDGYTF. CDR3 sequence (DNA): TGTGCCAGCAGTCGTACAGGGGTCGATGGCTACACCTTC.

This chain uses TRBV29-1 with TRBJ2-1; 12 bases are shared with TRBD2. The V segment lost 3 bases and the J segment 6 bases; nucleotides outside the gene matches: 6. CDR1 is SQVTM, CDR2 ANQGSEA, per germline. This CDR3 is 15 amino acids long. DNA of the CDR3: TGCAGCGTTGATGGACTAGCGGGAACCCTCAATGAGCAGTTCTTC. Protein product: CSVDGLAGTLNEQFF.

The chain joins TRBV7-2 to TRBJ2-1, with 9 bases identical to TRBD2. CDR1 is SGHTA, CDR2 FQGNSA, per germline. The CDR3 is made up of 14 amino acids. J was trimmed by 9 bases and V by 7 bases; bases with no gene match: 10. In DNA form, the CDR3 reads TGTGCCAGCACCGCCGGACTAGCGTTTGGTGAGCAGTTCTTC. Residues: CASTAGLAFGEQFF.

This clonotype has a single count. The junction departs from germline at one end; a sequencing error may be responsible. This sequence joins TRBV29-1 and TRBJ2-3; 7 bases match TRBD2. The germline gives CDR1 SQVTM, CDR2 ANQGSEA. The CDR3 loop spans 14 amino acids. The CDR3 DNA reads TGCAGCGTCGAAGTCAGCGGGGGCACAGATACGCAGTATTTT. It specifies CSVEVSGGTDTQYF.

V is TRBV24-1 and J is TRBJ2-1; D may correspond to TRBD1 or TRBD2 (5 bases each). Germline assignment: CDR1 KGHDR and CDR2 SFDVKD. Trimming shortened V by 3 bases and J by 7 bases, and 12 bases separated the two germline ends. This CDR3 contains 14 residues. The CDR3: CATSDLRGGNEQFF. The CDR3 bases are TGTGCCACCAGTGATCTTAGGGGCGGGAATGAGCAGTTCTTC.

The chain uses TRBV7-2 and TRBJ2-7, with 13 bases that match TRBD2. The CDR3 totals 15 residues. With 1 base clipped from V and 7 bases from J, the junction kept 4 bases outside the gene matches. The germline CDR1 and CDR2 sequences are SGHTA and FQGNSA. Written as DNA, the CDR3 is TGTGCCAGCAGCTTAGTAACTAGCGGGAGGGGGGAGCAGTACTTC. Translation: CASSLVTSGRGEQYF.

V and J are TRBV2 and TRBJ2-7; TRBD1 matches at 9 bases. The CDR3 has 15 residues. The junction had 12 bases not matched to a gene; V was cut back by 6 bases and J by 6 bases. Germline V gene sequence: CDR1 SNHLY, CDR2 FYNNEI. CDR3 nucleotides: TGTGCCAGCAGACGCGCGGGGACAGGGTTACGCGAGCAGTACTTC. It encodes CASRRAGTGLREQYF.

V gene TRBV7-9 combines with J gene TRBJ1-1, with TRBD1 matching 8 bases. V dropped 3 bases and J dropped 1; count of bases not matched to a gene: 7. The length of the CDR3 is 16 residues. The germline CDR1 and CDR2 sequences are SEHNR and FQNEAQ (reference sequence). The CDR3 DNA sequence: TGTGCCAGCAGCTTCTCCCGGACAGGGACGAACACTGAAGCTTTCTTT. It translates to CASSFSRTGTNTEAFF.

The chain couples TRBV21-1 to TRBJ1-1; the D call TRBD1 from the table was never checked on the DNA. TRBV21-1 is a documented pseudogene. This CDR3 region has 14 residues. CDR3 DNA sequence: TGTGCCAGCAGCCCCCGGGACAAGAACACTGAAGCTTTCTTT. Translation: CASSPRDKNTEAFF.

This sequence joins TRBV5-1 and TRBJ1-2; D is possibly TRBD1 (5 bases). CDR1 is SGHRS and CDR2 is YFSETQ in the germline V gene. CDR3 size: 15 residues. Trimming stripped 0 bases from V and 2 bases from J, with 11 bases between. In nucleotides, the CDR3 is TGCGCCAGCAGCTTGGCCCAGGGATCGAACTATGGCTACACCTTC. This translates into CASSLAQGSNYGYTF.

The rearrangement links TRBV29-1 to TRBJ1-1, with D tentatively TRBD1 (5 bases). Germline loops: CDR1 SQVTM, CDR2 ANQGSEA. The length of the CDR3 is 13 residues. Trimming shortened V by 5 bases and J by 3 bases, and 13 bases separated the two germline ends. The CDR3 protein is CSVRKGLDTEAFF. The CDR3 nucleotides are TGCAGCGTTCGCAAGGGGCTTGACACTGAAGCTTTCTTT.

For this clonotype: Compared with germline, one end of the junction differs, possibly owing to a read error. The CDR3 region has the DNA TGTGCCGGGAGATCAGCCGGTGGGGATACGCAGTATTTT. It specifies CAGRSAGGDTQYF. The chain links TRBV30 to TRBJ2-3; perhaps TRBD2 as D (5 bases). Germline V gene sequence: CDR1 GTSNPN, CDR2 SVGIG (reference sequence). CDR3 size: 13 residues.

This sequence joins TRBV12-3 or TRBV12-4 and TRBJ2-7, with no clear D. This CDR3 is built from 10 residues. Trimming removed 3 bases from V and 6 bases from J, with 3 bases in between. In DNA, the CDR3 is TGTGCCAGCAGTTTTTGCGAGCAGTACTTC. This gives the protein CASSFCEQYF.

The chain recombines TRBV29-1 with TRBJ1-1, with TRBD1 matching over 9 bases. Per germline, CDR1 SQVTM and CDR2 ANQGSEA. The CDR3 loop spans 12 amino acids. V was clipped by 8 bases and J by 2 bases; unmatched bases: 3. The DNA for the CDR3 is TGCAGCCCGGGACAGGGCAACACTGAAGCTTTCTTT. Protein: CSPGQGNTEAFF.

This clonotype has a single count. The V gene is TRBV20-1, the J gene TRBJ2-3; 9 bases match TRBD2. Per the germline V gene, CDR1 is DFQATT and CDR2 is SNEGSKA (reference sequence). The ends lost 6 bases at V and 1 base at J; junction bases unmatched: 8. The CDR3 totals 15 residues. The CDR3 region has the DNA TGCAGTGCCCGGGGGTTAGCGGGGGGCACAGATACGCAGTATTTT. Amino acids: CSARGLAGGTDTQYF.

The chain couples TRBV28 to TRBJ2-3; possibly TRBD2 for D (6 bases). V lost 7 bases and J lost 6, with 17 bases in between. This CDR3 has 14 residues. Germline loops: CDR1 MDHEN, CDR2 SYDVKM. The CDR3 protein is CASINRDSRDTQYF. As DNA, the CDR3 is TGTGCCAGCATTAACCGGGACTCCCGGGATACGCAGTATTTT.

V usage is TRBV3-1 and J usage is TRBJ1-4; no firm D call. Germline assignment: CDR1 LGHDT and CDR2 YNNKEL (reference sequence). This CDR3 is 14 amino acids long. With 1 base removed from V and 7 bases from J, the gap between germline ends came to 10 bases. The CDR3 here is CASSQVSDGEKLFF. In nucleotides, the CDR3 is TGTGCCAGCAGCCAAGTAAGCGACGGTGAAAAACTGTTTTTT.